These 10 T cell receptor beta chains originate from one sample sequenced in a study of radiation and T cells in renal cell carcinoma. Treatment here: treatment-naive control, cytoreductive nephrectomy. Some clones are missing from TCRdb's copy, which holds only in-frame ones; the method was immunoSEQ multiplex PCR. In the table there are just over 15,000 clones, approximately 50% of which are singletons. This material consisted of tumor tissue, taken from a patient whose treatment was nephrectomy without radiotherapy. These TCRs come from a man over 45 with renal cell carcinoma.

This chain uses TRBV4-3 with TRBJ2-2; D ambiguous. Trimming shortened V by 8 bases and J by 1 base, and 11 bases separated the two germline ends. Germline assignment: CDR1 LGHNA and CDR2 YSLEER. The CDR3 spans 14 residues. CDR3 DNA sequence: TGCGCCAGCCGGCAGGAGATGAACACCGGGGAGCTGTTTTTT. This sequence encodes CASRQEMNTGELFF.

This clone was seen more than once but under ten times. The rearrangement links TRBV6-5 to TRBJ1-2, with 7 bases that match TRBD1. The CDR3 covers 14 residues. Trimming at V came to 5 bases and at J to 4 bases, leaving 7 bases not matched to a gene. Germline lookup yields CDR1 MNHEY and CDR2 SVGAGI. The CDR3 region has the DNA TGTGCCAGCAGTGATGACAGGGCACCCTATGGCTACACCTTC. Protein product: CASSDDRAPYGYTF.

Comments on this clone: This sample includes further DNA sequences coding for the same CDR3. This chain uses TRBV2 with TRBJ1-5; 7 bases match TRBD1. The CDR3 covers 14 residues. Trimming removed 5 bases from V and 7 bases from J; junction bases left unmatched: 8. Germline V lookup: CDR1 SNHLY, CDR2 FYNNEI. CDR3 amino acids: CASSPDRVGQPQHF. The CDR3 DNA follows: TGTGCCAGCAGTCCCGACAGGGTTGGGCAGCCCCAGCATTTT.

This chain links TRBV7-8 with TRBJ2-7, with D perhaps assigned TRBD1 or TRBD2 (5 bases each). The CDR3 length is 15 residues. Trimming took off 0 bases at V and 1 base at J, with 10 bases between the two ends. Germline loops: CDR1 SGHVS, CDR2 FQNEAQ. Here the CDR3 reads CASSLAGTASYEQYF. The CDR3 DNA is TGTGCCAGCAGCTTAGCCGGGACGGCATCCTACGAGCAGTACTTC.

This sequence joins TRBV28 and TRBJ1-2, with D tentatively TRBD1 (6 bases). The CDR3 covers 19 residues. V shed 5 bases and J shed 3 bases, with 28 bases lying between them. Looked up from germline, CDR1 is MDHEN and CDR2 is SYDVKM. The CDR3 loop is CASSTSPWTEFNWDYGYTF. The DNA of the CDR3 is TGTGCCAGCAGTACCTCCCCCTGGACAGAGTTTAATTGGGACTATGGCTACACCTTC.

This chain links TRBV28 with TRBJ2-4; no firm D call. The CDR3 spans 16 residues. Germline V gives CDR1 MDHEN, CDR2 SYDVKM. Trimming left V 6 bases short and J 0 bases short, with 15 bases between. DNA for the CDR3: TGTGCCAGCAGGCAGGCGGTATCACTAGCCAAAAACATTCAGTACTTC. It encodes CASRQAVSLAKNIQYF.

This chain joins TRBV11-3 and TRBJ2-7; 8 bases are a match to TRBD1. V was clipped by 5 bases and J by 3 bases; unmatched bases: 9. The V gene's germline CDR1 is SGHNT and CDR2 YENEEA. The CDR3 has 15 amino acids. CDR3 sequence: CASSQGQAQLYEQYF. DNA for the CDR3: TGTGCCAGCAGCCAGGGACAGGCTCAACTCTACGAGCAGTACTTC.

In its sample, this clone was seen once. The chain uses TRBV18 and TRBJ1-2; D is undetermined. Germline-derived CDR1 and CDR2 are KGHSH and LQKENI. V lost 0 bases, J lost 4 bases, and 12 bases lay in between. This CDR3 region has 15 residues. In nucleotides, the CDR3 is TGTGCCAGCTCACCACCGGAAGCCGCAAGCTATGGCTACACCTTC. Its protein product is CASSPPEAASYGYTF. Full variable domain (outside the CDR3, taken from reference TRBV18 and TRBJ1-2): NAGVMQNPRHLVRRRGQEARLRCSPMKGHSHVYWYRQLPEEGLKFMVYLQKENIIDESGMPKERFSAEFPKEGPSILRIQQVVRGDSAAYFCASSPPEAASYGYTFGSGTRLTVV.

J is TRBJ2-1 and V is TRBV11-3; possibly TRBD2 for D (5 bases). The CDR3 consists of 16 residues. Germline assignment: CDR1 SGHNT and CDR2 YENEEA. V was clipped by 2 bases and J by 4 bases, with 15 bases between them. CDR3 DNA: TGTGCCAGCAGCTTAAGGCCCCGTAGGGAGTACAATGAGCAGTTCTTC. Its translation: CASSLRPRREYNEQFF.

This chain joins TRBV7-9 and TRBJ1-4; 8 positions match TRBD1. Germline V gives CDR1 SEHNR, CDR2 FQNEAQ (reference sequence). The CDR3 is 14 residues long. The V segment lost 8 bases and the J segment 3 bases; nucleotides outside the gene matches: 5. Here the CDR3 reads CASGIQGANEKLFF. The CDR3 region has the DNA TGTGCCAGCGGGATACAGGGGGCTAATGAAAAACTGTTTTTT.